This TCR beta chain was captured in a study of cytomegalovirus exposure and HLA in healthy donors. The study ran its PCR with 60 Vbeta and 13 Jbeta primers. TCRdb keeps only in-frame clones here, not all; method: immunoSEQ multiplex PCR. The sample shows 100,000 to 150,000 clones, roughly 80% of them seen only once. Concerning this clone itself: No antigen is known for it.

From germline, CDR1 is LGHNA and CDR2 YSLEER. Trimming took 6 bases from V and 2 from J; bases not matched to a gene: 6. This CDR3 has 17 residues. Study-level findings and limits: CMV antigen specificity of a few CMV-associated chains was confirmed in vitro. In a later analysis, across HLA loci, associated TCR counts were highest for DRB1, lowest for HLA-C. Later analysis demonstrated an association between a missense DCLRE1C variant and TCR beta V- and J-gene trimming.

The TCR comes from a man aged 25-45 years in good health and CMV-seronegative. Source material: PBMCs. This sequence joins TRBV4-3 and TRBJ2-2, with 13 bases lining up with TRBD2. The DNA of the CDR3 is TGCGCCAGCAGTCCACTAGCGGGGGGGCCCAACACCGGGGAGCTGTTTTTT. It specifies CASSPLAGGPNTGELFF.